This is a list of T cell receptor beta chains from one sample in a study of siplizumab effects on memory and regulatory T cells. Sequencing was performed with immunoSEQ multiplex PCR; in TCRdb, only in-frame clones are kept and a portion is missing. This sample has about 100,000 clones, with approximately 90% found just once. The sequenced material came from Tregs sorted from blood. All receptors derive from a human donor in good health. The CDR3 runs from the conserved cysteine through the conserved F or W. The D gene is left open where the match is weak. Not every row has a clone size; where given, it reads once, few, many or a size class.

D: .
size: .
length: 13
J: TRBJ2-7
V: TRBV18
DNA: TGTGCCAGCTCACCAACAGTCTCCTACGAGCAGTACTTC
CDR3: CASSPTVSYEQYF

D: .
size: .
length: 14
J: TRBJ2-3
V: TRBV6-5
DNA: TGTGCCAGTACCAGGGGTGTTCTCGCAGATACGCAGTATTTT
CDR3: CASTRGVLADTQYF

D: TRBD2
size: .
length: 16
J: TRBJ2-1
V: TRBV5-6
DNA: TGTGCCAGCAGCTCATTGACTAGCGGGGGACACAATGAGCAGTTCTTC
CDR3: CASSSLTSGGHNEQFF

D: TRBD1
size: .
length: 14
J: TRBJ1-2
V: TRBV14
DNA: TGTGCCAGCAGCCTCGACGACAGGGGGAATGGCTACACCTTC
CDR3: CASSLDDRGNGYTF

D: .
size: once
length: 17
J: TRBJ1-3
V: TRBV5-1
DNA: TGCGCCAGCAGCTTGGCCCTCGTGGGGGTCTCTGGAAACACCATATATTTT
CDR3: CASSLALVGVSGNTIYF

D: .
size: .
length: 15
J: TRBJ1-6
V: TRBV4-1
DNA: TGCGCCAGCAGCCAAGAAGCTAATAGGAATTCACCCCTCCACTTT
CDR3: CASSQEANRNSPLHF

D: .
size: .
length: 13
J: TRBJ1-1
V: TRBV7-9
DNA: TGTGCCAGCAGTTCCTCCAGGGGTTCTGAAGCTTTCTTT
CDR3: CASSSSRGSEAFF

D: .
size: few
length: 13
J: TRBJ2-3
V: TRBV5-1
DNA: TGCGCCAGCAGCCCCTACACCACAGATACGCAGTATTTT
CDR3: CASSPYTTDTQYF

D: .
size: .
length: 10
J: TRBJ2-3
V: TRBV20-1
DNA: TGCAGTGCTAGTTTCCATACGCAGTATTTT
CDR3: CSASFHTQYF

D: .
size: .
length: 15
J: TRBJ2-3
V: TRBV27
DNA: TGTGCCAGCAGTTCCCGCAAAACTAGCACAGATACGCAGTATTTT
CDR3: CASSSRKTSTDTQYF

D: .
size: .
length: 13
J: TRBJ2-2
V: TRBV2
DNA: TGTGCCAGCCTGAGGGGGGGCACCGGGGAGCTGTTTTTT
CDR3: CASLRGGTGELFF

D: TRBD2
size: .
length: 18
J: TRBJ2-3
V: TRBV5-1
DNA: TGCGCCAGCAGCGGGGGACTAGCGGGAGGAGGTTCGTCGGATACGCAGTATTTT
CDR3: CASSGGLAGGGSSDTQYF

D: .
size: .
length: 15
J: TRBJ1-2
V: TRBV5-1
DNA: TGCGCCAGCAGCTTCCAAGGACGGAATTTTAATGGCTACACCTTC
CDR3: CASSFQGRNFNGYTF

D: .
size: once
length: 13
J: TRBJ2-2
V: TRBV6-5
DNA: TGTGCCAGCAGTCCCTCGCCCACCGGGGAGCTGTTTTTT
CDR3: CASSPSPTGELFF

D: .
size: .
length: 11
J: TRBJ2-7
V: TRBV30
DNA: TGTGCCTGGAGTATCAGGGGCGAGCAGTACTTC
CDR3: CAWSIRGEQYF

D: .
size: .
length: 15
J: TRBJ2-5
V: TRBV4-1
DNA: TGCGCCAGCAGCCAGAGGGACCAATATCAAGAGACCCAGTACTTC
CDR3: CASSQRDQYQETQYF

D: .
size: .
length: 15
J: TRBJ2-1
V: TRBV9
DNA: TGTGCCAGCAGACCGGGCGGGGAAGATGTCAATGAGCAGTTCTTC
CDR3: CASRPGGEDVNEQFF

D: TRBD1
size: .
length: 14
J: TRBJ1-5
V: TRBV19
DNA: TGTGCCAGTAAGGACAGGGGTTTCAATCAGCCCCAGCATTTT
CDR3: CASKDRGFNQPQHF

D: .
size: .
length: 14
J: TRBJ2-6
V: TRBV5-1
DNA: TGCGCCAGCAGTCGCGGACCTGGGGCCAACGTCCTGACTTTC
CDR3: CASSRGPGANVLTF

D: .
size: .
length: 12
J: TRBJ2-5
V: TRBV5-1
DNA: TGCGCCAGCAGCTTCCTCCAAGAGACCCAGTACTTC
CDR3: CASSFLQETQYF

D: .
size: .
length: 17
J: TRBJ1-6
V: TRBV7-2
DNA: TGTGCCAGCAGCTCCTGGGGTGGAGGCCTTTATAATTCACCCCTCCACTTT
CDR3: CASSSWGGGLYNSPLHF

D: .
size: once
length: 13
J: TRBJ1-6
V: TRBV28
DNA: TGTGCCAGCAGGGATCATCTTCAGATATCCCTCCACTTT
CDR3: CASRDHLQISLHF

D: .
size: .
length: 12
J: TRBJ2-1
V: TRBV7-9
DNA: TGTGCCAGCAGCTTAGTAGGTACTAGGGGGTTCTTC
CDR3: CASSLVGTRGFF

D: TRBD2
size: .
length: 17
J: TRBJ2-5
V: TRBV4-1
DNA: TGCGCCAGCAGCCAATATAGCGGGAGGGCCGAGGAAGAGACCCAGTACTTC
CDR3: CASSQYSGRAEEETQYF

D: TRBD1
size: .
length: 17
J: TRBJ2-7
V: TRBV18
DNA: TGTGCCAGCTCATCCGGAACGGGGGCACAGGGGGCAGGCGAGCAGTACTTC
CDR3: CASSSGTGAQGAGEQYF

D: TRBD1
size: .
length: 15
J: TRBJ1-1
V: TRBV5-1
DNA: TGCGCCAGCAGCAGAATGACAGGGGGCGGCACTGAAGCTTTCTTT
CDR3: CASSRMTGGGTEAFF

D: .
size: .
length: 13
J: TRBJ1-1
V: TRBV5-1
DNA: TGCGCCAGCAGCTTGGCACGGAACACTGAAGCTTTCTTT
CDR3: CASSLARNTEAFF

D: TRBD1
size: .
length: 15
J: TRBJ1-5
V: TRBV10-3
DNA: TGTGCCATCAGAGACACAGGGGGACAGGGTCAGCCCCAGCATTTT
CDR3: CAIRDTGGQGQPQHF

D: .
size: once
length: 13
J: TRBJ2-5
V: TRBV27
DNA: TGTGCCAGCAGTTTTGGCCGGGAAGAGACCCAGTACTTC
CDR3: CASSFGREETQYF

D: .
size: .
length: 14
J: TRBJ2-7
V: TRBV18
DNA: TGTGCCAGCTCACCTACAGGGGACTTCTACGAGCAGTACTTC
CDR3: CASSPTGDFYEQYF

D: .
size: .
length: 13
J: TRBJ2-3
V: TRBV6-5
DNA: TGTGCCAGCCGATACAGGGTCACAGATACGCAGTATTTT
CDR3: CASRYRVTDTQYF

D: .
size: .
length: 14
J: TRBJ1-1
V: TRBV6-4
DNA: TGTGCCAGCAGTATCGGTGGCATCAACACTGAAGCTTTCTTT
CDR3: CASSIGGINTEAFF

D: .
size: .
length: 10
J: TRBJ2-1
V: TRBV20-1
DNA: TGCAGTGCTGAGTACAATGAGCAGTTCTTC
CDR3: CSAEYNEQFF

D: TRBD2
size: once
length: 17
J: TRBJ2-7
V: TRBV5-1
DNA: TGCGCCAGCAGCTTGGTGGGACTAGCGGGACTGTCCTACGAGCAGTACTTC
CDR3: CASSLVGLAGLSYEQYF

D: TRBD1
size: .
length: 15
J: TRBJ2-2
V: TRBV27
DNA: TGTGCCAGCAGTCCCAGACAGGGGGCGCCCGGGGAGCTGTTTTTT
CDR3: CASSPRQGAPGELFF